This T cell receptor beta chain was recorded in a study of shared clonotypes between healthy human individuals. Looking at the study overall: CD4 naive and memory got three plates each, CD8 naive two, CD8 memory one. Study observations and caveats: Some naive CD4 clonotypes, around 5%, turned up in common across a handful of donors.

The CDR3 contains 13 residues. Per the germline V gene, CDR1 is LNHNV and CDR2 is YYDKDF (reference sequence). Deletions cut 1 base from V and 1 base from J, with 4 bases between. This clone appeared a few times. Its specificity is unknown. Different DNA sequences within this sample yield the same CDR3. Produced via immunoSEQ multiplex PCR; TCRdb's table is partial and in-frame only. The sample consists of about 2.2 million clones, under 95% of them appearing once. Naive CD8 cells lacked CD45RO, underwent positive selection for CCR7 and left out terminally differentiated effector memory CD45RA+ cells. This clonotype was sampled from a man in his late teens or twenties in good health. Some clones in this sample may be carry-over from other donors' samples. The V call is TRBV15, the J call TRBJ1-1; D is uncertain. Specimen: naive CD8+ T cells from PBMCs. CDR3 in DNA: TGTGCCACCAGCAGAGGGGAGAACACTGAAGCTTTCTTT. This sequence encodes CATSRGENTEAFF.